What follows are 17 T cell receptor beta chains derived from one specimen sequenced in a study of cytomegalovirus exposure and HLA in healthy donors. Use of 60 Vbeta and 13 Jbeta primers characterized the PCR. TCRdb's copy holds only in-frame clones and misses some; the assay was immunoSEQ multiplex PCR. The profile covers 95,000 to 150,000 clones, with over 60% appearing a single time and about 8.1% taken by the ten largest. Sequenced: PBMCs. Receptor source: a woman in her thirties or forties in good health and CMV-seropositive.

This chain uses TRBV27 with TRBJ1-1; possibly TRBD1 for D (5 bases). The V gene's germline CDR1 is MNHEY and CDR2 SMNVEV (reference sequence). V lost 5 bases, J lost 5 bases, and 15 bases lay in between. CDR3 size: 14 residues. In DNA, the CDR3 is TGTGCCAGCAGTCCCGACCGACAGTCAACTGAAGCTTTCTTT. Translating gives CASSPDRQSTEAFF.

This chain joins TRBV2 and TRBJ2-5; no firm D call. The DNA end is more similar to TRBJ2-7, so the J call may be wrong. Germline CDR1 is SNHLY and CDR2 is FYNNEI. The CDR3 runs 11 residues. CDR3 DNA: TGTGCCAGCAGGGATTACTACGAGCAGTACTTC. Translating it yields CASRDYYEQYF.

The rearrangement uses TRBV28 and TRBJ2-7, with D perhaps matching TRBD2 (6 bases). V gave up 8 bases and J gave up 6 bases, with 23 bases separating them. Germline values: CDR1 MDHEN, CDR2 SYDVKM. This CDR3 has 15 residues. The CDR3 DNA sequence: TGTGCCAGCCGAGAGGAGGGGCAGGGACGATTCGAGCAGTACTTC. Translating it yields CASREEGQGRFEQYF.

The chain employs TRBV28 and TRBJ1-1, with D possibly TRBD1 on 6 matching bases. The CDR3 consists of 15 residues. Germline V gene data show CDR1 as MDHEN and CDR2 as SYDVKM. V was pared by 8 bases and J by 1 base, with 17 bases between. CDR3: CASVGPGAKNTEAFF. The DNA of the CDR3 is TGTGCCAGCGTCGGACCAGGGGCGAAGAACACTGAAGCTTTCTTT.

The sample holds a few counts of this clone. V is TRBV7-2 and J is TRBJ2-5; D not resolved. The length of the CDR3 is 13 residues. Germline V CDR1 and CDR2: SGHTA, FQGNSA. The ends were cut back, 5 bases at V and 2 bases at J, with 9 bases in the middle. CDR3 in DNA: TGTGCCAGCAGCGCCTTTACACAAGAGACCCAGTACTTC. This gives the protein CASSAFTQETQYF.

V gene TRBV7-8 combines with J gene TRBJ2-5; D remains ambiguous. The J call may not be correct, given that the DNA end is closer to TRBJ2-7. CDR1 and CDR2 (germline): SGHVS, FQNEAQ. The CDR3 sequence is 12 residues long. The CDR3 is CASSLYPYEQYF. CDR3 DNA: TGTGCCAGCAGCTTATACCCCTACGAGCAGTACTTC.

The chain links TRBV30 to TRBJ2-7; maybe TRBD2 (5 bases). CDR1 is GTSNPN, CDR2 SVGIG, per germline (reference sequence). With 0 bases removed from V and 0 bases from J, the gap between germline ends came to 12 bases. This CDR3 has 15 amino acids. The CDR3 protein is CAWSVGLAASYEQYF. In DNA, the CDR3 is TGTGCCTGGAGTGTAGGCCTAGCAGCCTCCTACGAGCAGTACTTC. Together with reference TRBV30 and TRBJ2-7, the CDR3 gives the full variable domain: SQTIHQWPATLVQPVGSPLSLECTVEGTSNPNLYWYRQAAGRGLQLLFYSVGIGQISSEVPQNLSASRPQDRQFILSSKKLLLSDSGFYLCAWSVGLAASYEQYFGPGTRLTVT.

This clone appeared a few times. V usage is TRBV6-6 and J usage is TRBJ1-2; D unclear. Trimming stripped 6 bases from V and 3 bases from J, with 11 bases between. CDR3 length equals 13 residues. CDR1 and CDR2 from the germline V gene are MNHNY and SVGAGI (reference sequence). The CDR3 DNA reads as TGTGCCAGCAGCTTACAGAGGGACTATGGCTACACCTTC. Translated, it gives CASSLQRDYGYTF.

This clone was detected a few times. The chain carries TRBV5-6 and TRBJ1-1; a weak D match, TRBD1 (5 bases). This CDR3 comprises 14 residues. Deletions cut 1 base from V and 5 bases from J, with 12 bases between. From germline, CDR1 is SGHDT and CDR2 YYEEEE. CDR3 sequence (DNA): TGTGCCAGCAGCTTGAGGGGCCAATTGACTGAAGCTTTCTTT. It encodes CASSLRGQLTEAFF.

The chain recombines TRBV5-1 with TRBJ2-5; 10 nucleotides align to TRBD2. The trim removed 4 bases at V and 5 bases at J, leaving 11 bases unmatched. This CDR3 has 16 amino acids. Looked up from germline, CDR1 is SGHRS and CDR2 is YFSETQ. The CDR3 here is CASSRAAGGPEETQYF. The CDR3 DNA follows: TGCGCCAGCAGCCGGGCAGCGGGGGGGCCGGAGGAGACCCAGTACTTC.

V usage is TRBV5-6 and J usage is TRBJ1-3; D unclear. CDR1 SGHDT and CDR2 YYEEEE come from the germline V gene. V lost 1 base, J lost 8 bases, and 19 bases lay in between. The CDR3 covers 16 residues. The CDR3 coding sequence is TGTGCCAGCAGCTTGTCGGTAAACTATAAGGTGGACACCATATATTTT. It translates to CASSLSVNYKVDTIYF.

V and J are TRBV5-1 and TRBJ1-1, with 10 bases fitting TRBD1. Germline CDR1 SGHRS, CDR2 YFSETQ. Unmatched junction bases numbered 1, after V lost 2 bases and J lost 3 bases. The CDR3 is 14 amino acids. The CDR3 is CASSFGTGDTEAFF. In nucleotides, the CDR3 is TGCGCCAGCAGCTTTGGGACAGGGGACACTGAAGCTTTCTTT. Together with reference TRBV5-1 and TRBJ1-1, the CDR3 gives the full variable domain: KAGVTQTPRYLIKTRGQQVTLSCSPISGHRSVSWYQQTPGQGLQFLFEYFSETQRNKGNFPGRFSGRQFSNSRSEMNVSTLELGDSALYLCASSFGTGDTEAFFGQGTRLTVV.

DNA for the CDR3: TGTGCCAGCACCCCTCCCGGACAGCCCTACGAGCAGTACTTC. It codes for CASTPPGQPYEQYF. V and J are TRBV6-1 and TRBJ2-7, with a tentative D call TRBD1 (6 bases). Germline V gene data show CDR1 as MNHNS and CDR2 as SASEGT. V lost 7 bases and J 2 bases, leaving 15 bases between the germline ends. The CDR3 is 14 residues long.

This clone appeared a single time. The rearrangement uses TRBV9 and TRBJ2-3; D unclear. V lost 4 bases to trimming and J lost 2 bases, with 8 bases between them. Germline CDR1 SGDLS, CDR2 YYNGEE. This CDR3 spans 13 amino acids. The CDR3 region is CASSTAITDTQYF. For the CDR3, the DNA is TGTGCCAGCAGCACCGCTATCACAGATACGCAGTATTTT.

V is TRBV5-8 and J is TRBJ2-7; 11 bases line up with TRBD1. The junction had 10 bases not matched to a gene; V was cut back by 0 bases and J by 5 bases. CDR3 size: 17 residues. Germline values: CDR1 SGHTS, CDR2 YDEGEE. The CDR3 bases are TGTGCCAGCAGCTTGGCCCTTCTGGGACAGGGGGGCAACGAGCAGTACTTC. This sequence encodes CASSLALLGQGGNEQYF.

The gene calls are TRBV18 and TRBJ1-1; 10 bases are a match to TRBD1. Trimming at V came to 3 bases and at J to 5 bases, leaving 3 bases not matched to a gene. The CDR3 totals 14 residues. Germline lookup yields CDR1 KGHSH and CDR2 LQKENI. CDR3: CASSPQDRGTEAFF. Here the CDR3 DNA reads TGTGCCAGCTCACCGCAGGACAGGGGGACTGAAGCTTTCTTT. Full variable domain (missing parts from reference TRBV18 and TRBJ1-1): NAGVMQNPRHLVRRRGQEARLRCSPMKGHSHVYWYRQLPEEGLKFMVYLQKENIIDESGMPKERFSAEFPKEGPSILRIQQVVRGDSAAYFCASSPQDRGTEAFFGQGTRLTVV.

J is TRBJ1-2 and V is TRBV19; perhaps TRBD1 as D (5 bases). The CDR3 is 17 amino acids. Looked up from germline, CDR1 is LNHDA and CDR2 is SQIVND (reference sequence). V was trimmed by 4 bases and J by 1 base, leaving 19 bases between them. CDR3 region: CASSTHPRQSINYGYTF. The CDR3 DNA reads as TGTGCCAGTAGTACCCACCCGCGACAGTCTATTAACTATGGCTACACCTTC.